A single sample gave rise to the 20 T cell receptor beta chains below, sequenced in a study of blood T cell repertoires in COVID-19 (dated by TCRdb to 2019 to 2021). Preparation of the library involved the immunoSEQ multiplex PCR assay. TCRdb holds this immuneACCESS table with in-frame rearrangements only. Some clones are missing; in checked studies, unresolved V genes explain under half, and the rest has no known cause. Across this sample there are over 250,000 clones, with about 89% seen only once. In total, the top ten clones hold 2.3% of the sample. Input material: peripheral blood. The source of these receptors is a woman in her 50s with acute or convalescent COVID-19.

The J gene is TRBJ2-1, the V gene TRBV5-1; 10 bases line up with TRBD2. This CDR3 comprises 15 residues. V shed 5 bases and J 5 bases; nucleotides not matched to a gene: 7. Germline V gene sequence: CDR1 SGHRS, CDR2 YFSETQ. CDR3: CASRYTSGVHNEQFF. CDR3 sequence (DNA): TGCGCCAGCAGATATACTAGCGGGGTCCACAATGAGCAGTTCTTC. Based on the CDR3 plus reference TRBV5-1 and TRBJ2-1, the full variable domain is KAGVTQTPRYLIKTRGQQVTLSCSPISGHRSVSWYQQTPGQGLQFLFEYFSETQRNKGNFPGRFSGRQFSNSRSEMNVSTLELGDSALYLCASRYTSGVHNEQFFGPGTRLTVL.

J is TRBJ2-1 and V is TRBV5-4; 10 bases match TRBD2. The CDR3 spans 19 residues. Germline V gene sequence: CDR1 SGHNT, CDR2 YYREEE (reference sequence). With 1 base clipped from V and 0 bases from J, the junction kept 10 bases outside the gene matches. CDR3 in amino acids: CASSLYRTSGILSYNEQFF. CDR3 bases: TGTGCCAGCAGCTTGTACAGGACTAGCGGAATCCTCTCCTACAATGAGCAGTTCTTC.

This clone was recorded only once. V gene TRBV29-1 combines with J gene TRBJ2-5; D might be TRBD1 (5 bases). V lost 7 bases and J lost 2, with 8 bases in between. CDR1 and CDR2 from the germline V gene are SQVTM and ANQGSEA. The CDR3 loop spans 11 amino acids. CDR3 region: CSGRQQETQYF. CDR3 coding DNA: TGCAGCGGGCGACAGCAAGAGACCCAGTACTTC. Full variable domain (outside the CDR3, taken from reference TRBV29-1 and TRBJ2-5): SAVISQKPSRDICQRGTSLTIQCQVDSQVTMMFWYRQQPGQSLTLIATANQGSEATYESGFVIDKFPISRPNLTFSTLTVSNMSPEDSSIYLCSGRQQETQYFGPGTRLLVL.

The chain recombines TRBV27 with TRBJ2-1, with D perhaps matching TRBD2 (6 bases). V was shortened by 2 bases and J by 0 bases, with 8 bases between the two germline ends. CDR1 MNHEY and CDR2 SMNVEV come from the germline V gene (reference sequence). There are 15 residues in the CDR3. The chain's CDR3 is CASSLVGSSYNEQFF. Written as DNA, the CDR3 is TGTGCCAGCAGTTTAGTCGGGAGCTCCTACAATGAGCAGTTCTTC.

The chain links TRBV18 to TRBJ2-7, with a tentative D call TRBD1 (5 bases). Germline CDR1 reads KGHSH; CDR2 reads LQKENI. V lost 6 bases and J lost 3, with 18 bases in between. This CDR3 contains 15 residues. The CDR3: CASSPGTGRYYEQYF. CDR3 bases: TGTGCCAGCTCCCCCGGAACAGGTCGTTACTACGAGCAGTACTTC.

This clone has just one count. The chain has TRBV24-1 and TRBJ2-1; 13 positions agree with TRBD2. With 2 bases clipped from V and 4 bases from J, the junction kept 4 bases outside the gene matches. There are 17 residues in the CDR3. The V gene's germline CDR1 is KGHDR and CDR2 SFDVKD. The CDR3 bases are TGTGCCACCAGTGATTCTGGGACTAGCGGGGTTTACAATGAGCAGTTCTTC. Protein sequence: CATSDSGTSGVYNEQFF.

The chain couples TRBV5-1 to TRBJ1-4, with a weak D call TRBD1 (5 bases). V dropped 2 bases and J dropped 0 bases, with 11 bases sitting between them. Germline V lookup: CDR1 SGHRS, CDR2 YFSETQ. This CDR3 contains 16 residues. The DNA for the CDR3 is TGCGCCAGCAGCTTACAGGTTACTGCAACTAATGAAAAACTGTTTTTT. Translation gives CASSLQVTATNEKLFF.

This clone was counted between two and nine times. CDR3 nucleotides: TGTGCCAGCAGTTTTGGCCAGGCCTACGAGCAGTACTTC. Amino acid sequence: CASSFGQAYEQYF. The V call is TRBV12-3 or TRBV12-4, the J call TRBJ2-7; D call uncertain. The CDR3 is made up of 13 amino acids. The V end lost 3 bases, the J end lost 2 bases, and 8 bases lay between the germline ends.

V is TRBV6-5 and J is TRBJ2-7; perhaps TRBD1 as D (5 bases). V lost 5 bases and J 1 base, leaving 9 bases between the germline ends. Germline assignment: CDR1 MNHEY and CDR2 SVGAGI. This CDR3 region has 13 residues. The CDR3 DNA is TGTGCCAGCAGTCAACGGACATCCTACGAGCAGTACTTC. It translates to CASSQRTSYEQYF.

CDR3 sequence reads: CASSIDGEGYGYTF. The CDR3 nucleotides read TGTGCCAGTAGTATTGACGGGGAAGGCTATGGCTACACCTTC. The genes are TRBV19 and TRBJ1-2, with no clear D. Trimming cost V 3 bases and J 4 bases, with 12 bases left between them. CDR3 size: 14 residues. Germline-derived CDR1 and CDR2 are LNHDA and SQIVND (reference sequence).

The chain uses TRBV4-1 and TRBJ1-6; the D is unclear. CDR1 is MGHRA, CDR2 YSYEKL, per germline. V was clipped by 1 base and J by 10 bases, with 11 bases between them. The CDR3 covers 14 residues. CDR3 residues: CASSQVISGSPLHF. Here the CDR3 DNA reads TGCGCCAGCAGCCAAGTTATTTCGGGATCACCCCTCCACTTT.

The rearrangement uses TRBV9 and TRBJ2-3; TRBD2 matches 10 bases. This CDR3 is built from 16 residues. Losses at the gene ends were 2 bases for V and 4 bases for J; bases not matched to a gene: 7. Germline loops: CDR1 SGDLS, CDR2 YYNGEE. CDR3 sequence: CASSVFGTSDADTQYF. In DNA form, the CDR3 reads TGTGCCAGCAGCGTGTTCGGGACTAGCGATGCAGATACGCAGTATTTT.

This clone is a singleton in its sample. The chain uses TRBV18 and TRBJ2-6, with a weak D call TRBD1 (6 bases). V was clipped by 3 bases and J by 2 bases, with 17 bases between them. Germline CDR1 KGHSH, CDR2 LQKENI. This CDR3 has 18 residues. This chain's CDR3 is CASSPSGHQLAGANVLTF. The CDR3 DNA reads as TGTGCCAGCTCACCTTCGGGACACCAATTAGCTGGGGCCAACGTCCTGACTTTC. Variable domain in full (rest from reference TRBV18 and TRBJ2-6): NAGVMQNPRHLVRRRGQEARLRCSPMKGHSHVYWYRQLPEEGLKFMVYLQKENIIDESGMPKERFSAEFPKEGPSILRIQQVVRGDSAAYFCASSPSGHQLAGANVLTFGAGSRLTVL.

The chain carries TRBV24-1 and TRBJ2-1, with 9 positions matching TRBD2. The ends lost 3 bases at V and 7 bases at J; junction bases unmatched: 6. The CDR3 contains 15 residues. CDR1 and CDR2 (germline): KGHDR, SFDVKD. This CDR3 is CATSDARSGRNEQFF. The CDR3 region has the DNA TGTGCCACCAGTGATGCGCGTAGCGGGAGAAATGAGCAGTTCTTC.

V and J are TRBV5-1 and TRBJ2-3; D gene ambiguous. CDR3 length equals 13 residues. Trimming took off 7 bases at V and 0 bases at J, with 9 bases between the two ends. Germline CDR1 reads SGHRS; CDR2 reads YFSETQ. The CDR3 sequence: CASGPGSTDTQYF. Written as DNA, the CDR3 is TGCGCCAGCGGCCCAGGTAGCACAGATACGCAGTATTTT.

The chain couples TRBV4-1 to TRBJ1-1; D possibly corresponds to TRBD1 (6 bases). The CDR3 runs 14 residues. V lost 9 bases and J 0 bases, leaving 14 bases between the germline ends. Germline V gene data show CDR1 as MGHRA and CDR2 as YSYEKL. The CDR3 spells CASRQGIMNTEAFF. The CDR3 bases are TGCGCCAGTAGGCAGGGGATAATGAACACTGAAGCTTTCTTT.

This chain joins TRBV27 and TRBJ2-7; the D is unclear. Looked up from germline, CDR1 is MNHEY and CDR2 is SMNVEV (reference sequence). The CDR3 length is 17 residues. Trimming pared 0 bases from V and 2 bases from J, leaving 17 bases between. The CDR3 loop is CASSLSPRQPLTYEQYF. CDR3 DNA: TGTGCCAGCAGTTTATCCCCTCGACAACCTCTAACCTACGAGCAGTACTTC.

This clone was found a few times. This chain uses TRBV2 with TRBJ2-1; no clear D gene. Germline assignment: CDR1 SNHLY and CDR2 FYNNEI. With 2 bases removed from V and 8 bases from J, the gap between germline ends came to 13 bases. The CDR3 runs to 14 residues. CDR3 sequence (DNA): TGTGCCAGCAGTGAATCTCCCCAGCGTGATGAGCAGTTCTTC. It translates to CASSESPQRDEQFF.

This clone showed up just once. The chain links TRBV9 to TRBJ2-3; 9 nucleotides line up with TRBD1. Germline V gene lookup returns CDR1 SGDLS and CDR2 YYNGEE. The CDR3 length is 17 residues. V gave up 0 bases and J gave up 3 bases; unmatched junction bases: 8. The CDR3, as DNA: TGTGCCAGCAGCGTAGTTTGGGGACAGGGTGGAACAGATACGCAGTATTTT. Translated: CASSVVWGQGGTDTQYF.

The chain links TRBV7-9 to TRBJ1-6; D may be TRBD1 (5 bases). This CDR3 comprises 15 residues. CDR1 is SEHNR and CDR2 is FQNEAQ in the germline V gene (reference sequence). V lost 5 bases, J lost 9 bases, and 17 bases lay in between. Here the CDR3 reads CASSPSNGGGSPLHF. CDR3 nucleotides: TGTGCCAGCAGCCCCAGCAATGGCGGGGGTTCACCCCTCCACTTT.